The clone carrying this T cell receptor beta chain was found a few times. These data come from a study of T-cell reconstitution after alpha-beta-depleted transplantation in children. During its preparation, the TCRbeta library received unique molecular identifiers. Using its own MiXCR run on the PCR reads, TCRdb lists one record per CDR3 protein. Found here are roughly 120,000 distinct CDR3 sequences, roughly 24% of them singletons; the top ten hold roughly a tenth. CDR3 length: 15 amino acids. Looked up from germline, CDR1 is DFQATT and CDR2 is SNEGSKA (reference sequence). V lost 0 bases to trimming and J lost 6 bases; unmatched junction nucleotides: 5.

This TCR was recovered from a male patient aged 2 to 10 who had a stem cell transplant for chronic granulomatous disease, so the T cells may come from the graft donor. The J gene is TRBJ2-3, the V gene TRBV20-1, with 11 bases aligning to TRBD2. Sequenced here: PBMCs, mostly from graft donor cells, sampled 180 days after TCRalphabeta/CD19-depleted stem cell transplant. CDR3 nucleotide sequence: TGCAGTGCTAGAGATATACTAGCGGGGGCCGATACGCAGTATTTT. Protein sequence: CSARDILAGADTQYF.